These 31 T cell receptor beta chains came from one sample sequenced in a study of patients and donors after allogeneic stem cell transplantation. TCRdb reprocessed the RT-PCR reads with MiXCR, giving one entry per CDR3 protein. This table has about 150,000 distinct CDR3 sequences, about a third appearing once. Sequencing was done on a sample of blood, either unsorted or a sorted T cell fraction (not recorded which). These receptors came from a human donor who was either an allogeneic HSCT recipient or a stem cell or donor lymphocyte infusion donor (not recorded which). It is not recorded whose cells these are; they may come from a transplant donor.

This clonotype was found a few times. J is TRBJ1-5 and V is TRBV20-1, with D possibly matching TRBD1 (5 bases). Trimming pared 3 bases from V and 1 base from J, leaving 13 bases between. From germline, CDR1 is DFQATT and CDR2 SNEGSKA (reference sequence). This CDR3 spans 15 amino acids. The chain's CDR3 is CSASGARGSNQPQHF. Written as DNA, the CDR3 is TGCAGTGCTAGCGGGGCCCGGGGGAGCAATCAGCCCCAGCATTTT.

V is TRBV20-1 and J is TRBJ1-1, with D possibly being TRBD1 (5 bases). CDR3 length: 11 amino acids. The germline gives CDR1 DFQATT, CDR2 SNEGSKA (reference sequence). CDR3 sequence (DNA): TGCGGGGGGGTTCCGGACACTGAAGCTTTCTTT. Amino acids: CGGVPDTEAFF.

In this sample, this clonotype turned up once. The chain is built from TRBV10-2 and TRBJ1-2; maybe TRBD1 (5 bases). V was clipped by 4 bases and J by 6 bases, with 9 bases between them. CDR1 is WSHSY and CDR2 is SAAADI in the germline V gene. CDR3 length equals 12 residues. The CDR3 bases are TGCGCCAGCAGTGGCCCCAGGGATGGCTACACCTTC. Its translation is CASSGPRDGYTF.

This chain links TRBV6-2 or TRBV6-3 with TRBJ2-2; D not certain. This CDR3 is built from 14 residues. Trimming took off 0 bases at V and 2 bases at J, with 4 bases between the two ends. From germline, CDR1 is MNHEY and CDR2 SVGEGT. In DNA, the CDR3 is TGTGCCAGCAGTTACTCTTATAACACCGGGGAGCTGTTTTTT. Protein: CASSYSYNTGELFF.

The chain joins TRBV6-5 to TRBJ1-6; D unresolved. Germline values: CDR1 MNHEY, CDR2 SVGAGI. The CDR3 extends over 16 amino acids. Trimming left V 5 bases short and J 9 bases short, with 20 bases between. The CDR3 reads CASSPPGKRVSSPLHF. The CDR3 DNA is TGTGCCAGCAGTCCGCCCGGGAAGAGGGTTAGTTCACCCCTCCACTTT.

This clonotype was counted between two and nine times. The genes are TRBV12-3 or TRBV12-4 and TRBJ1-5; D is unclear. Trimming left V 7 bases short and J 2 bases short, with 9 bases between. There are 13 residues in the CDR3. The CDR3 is CASTYYGNQPQHF. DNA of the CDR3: TGTGCCAGCACCTATTATGGCAATCAGCCCCAGCATTTT.

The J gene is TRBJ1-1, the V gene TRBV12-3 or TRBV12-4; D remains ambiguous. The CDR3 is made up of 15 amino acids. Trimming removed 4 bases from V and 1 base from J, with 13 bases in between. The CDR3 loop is CASSYHPMENTEAFF. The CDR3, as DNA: TGTGCCAGCAGTTACCACCCGATGGAGAACACTGAAGCTTTCTTT.

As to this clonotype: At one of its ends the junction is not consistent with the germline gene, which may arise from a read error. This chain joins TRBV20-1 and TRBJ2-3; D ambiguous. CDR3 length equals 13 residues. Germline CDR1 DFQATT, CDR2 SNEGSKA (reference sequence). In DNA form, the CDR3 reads TGCAGTGCTAGGGACCACATGAGGACCTTCGCAGTATTT. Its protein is CSARDHMRTFAVF.

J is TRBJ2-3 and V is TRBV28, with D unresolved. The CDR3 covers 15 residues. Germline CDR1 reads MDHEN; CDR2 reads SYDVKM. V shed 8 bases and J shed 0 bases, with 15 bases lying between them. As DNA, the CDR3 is TGTGCCAGCGCCTTAGGGCAGTTGAGCACAGATACGCAGTATTTT. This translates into CASALGQLSTDTQYF.

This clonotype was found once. In DNA, the CDR3 is TGTGCCAGCAGAAGTGGGACAGAGGGTGGCTACACCTTC. Protein: CASRSGTEGGYTF. The chain has TRBV25-1 and TRBJ1-2; 7 bases are shared with TRBD1. The V segment lost 6 bases and the J segment 7 bases; nucleotides outside the gene matches: 8. This CDR3 region has 13 residues. Germline assignment: CDR1 MGHDK and CDR2 SYGVNS.

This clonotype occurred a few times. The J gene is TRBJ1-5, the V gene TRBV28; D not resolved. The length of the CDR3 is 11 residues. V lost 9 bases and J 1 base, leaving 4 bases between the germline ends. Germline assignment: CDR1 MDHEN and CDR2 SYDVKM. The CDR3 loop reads CASRSNQPQHF. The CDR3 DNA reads TGTGCCAGTAGGAGCAATCAGCCCCAGCATTTT.

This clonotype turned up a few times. The CDR3 nucleotides are TGCAGTGCTAGGTCGCCGGGCCGATCTAACTATGGCTACACCTTC. It yields the protein CSARSPGRSNYGYTF. This chain uses TRBV20-1 with TRBJ1-2, with D hard to call. The CDR3 totals 15 residues. Per the germline V gene, CDR1 is DFQATT and CDR2 is SNEGSKA (reference sequence). Trimming left V 3 bases short and J 0 bases short, with 14 bases between.

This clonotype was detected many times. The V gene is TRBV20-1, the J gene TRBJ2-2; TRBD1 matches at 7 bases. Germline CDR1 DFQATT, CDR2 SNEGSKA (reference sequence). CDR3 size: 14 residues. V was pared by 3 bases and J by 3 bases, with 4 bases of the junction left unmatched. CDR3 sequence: CSASKTGYTGELFF. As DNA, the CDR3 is TGCAGTGCTAGTAAGACAGGGTACACCGGGGAGCTGTTTTTT.

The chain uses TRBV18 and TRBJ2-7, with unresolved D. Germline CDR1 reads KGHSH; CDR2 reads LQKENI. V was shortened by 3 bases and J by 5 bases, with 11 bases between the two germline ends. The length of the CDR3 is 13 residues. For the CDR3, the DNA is TGTGCCAGCTCACCCAAAACGGTTAACGAGCAGTACTTC. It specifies CASSPKTVNEQYF.

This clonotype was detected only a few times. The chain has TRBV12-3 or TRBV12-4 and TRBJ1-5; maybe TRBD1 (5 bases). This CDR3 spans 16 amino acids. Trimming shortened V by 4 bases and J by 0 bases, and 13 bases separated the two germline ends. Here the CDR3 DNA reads TGTGCCAGCAGTTCATGGGGGGTCTTTAGCAATCAGCCCCAGCATTTT. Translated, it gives CASSSWGVFSNQPQHF.

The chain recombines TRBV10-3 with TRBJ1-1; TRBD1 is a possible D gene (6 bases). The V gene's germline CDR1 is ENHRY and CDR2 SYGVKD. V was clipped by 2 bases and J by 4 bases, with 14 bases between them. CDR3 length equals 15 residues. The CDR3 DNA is TGTGCCATCAGTGAGGAAACAGGGTTGAGCACTGAAGCTTTCTTT. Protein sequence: CAISEETGLSTEAFF.

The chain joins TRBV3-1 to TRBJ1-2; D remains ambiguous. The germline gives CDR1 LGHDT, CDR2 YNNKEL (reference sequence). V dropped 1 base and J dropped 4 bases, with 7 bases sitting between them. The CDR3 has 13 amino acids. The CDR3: CASSQGGSYGYTF. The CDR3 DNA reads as TGTGCCAGCAGCCAAGGGGGAAGCTATGGCTACACCTTC.

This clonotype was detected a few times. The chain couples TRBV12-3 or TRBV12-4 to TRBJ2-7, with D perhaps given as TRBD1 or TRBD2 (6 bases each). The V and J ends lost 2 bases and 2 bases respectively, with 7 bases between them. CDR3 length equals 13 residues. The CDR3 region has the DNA TGTGCCAGCAGTTTAAGGGGGGCCTACGAGCAGTACGTC. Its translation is CASSLRGAYEQYV.

The CDR3 nucleotides are TGTGCCAGCAGTTTGTACCGCCAGGGGGCATGGCGCTACACCTTC. Translation: CASSLYRQGAWRYTF. The chain has TRBV12-3 or TRBV12-4 and TRBJ1-2, with TRBD1 matching over 8 bases. The V gene end was trimmed by 3 bases and the J gene end by 9 bases; junction bases not matched to a gene: 12. The CDR3 is 15 residues long.

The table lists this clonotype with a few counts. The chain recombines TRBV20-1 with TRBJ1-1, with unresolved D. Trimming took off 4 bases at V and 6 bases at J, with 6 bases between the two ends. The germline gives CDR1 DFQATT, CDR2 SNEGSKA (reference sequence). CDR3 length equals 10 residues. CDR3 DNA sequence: TGCAGTGCTAAGAAATCTGAAGCTTTCTTT. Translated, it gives CSAKKSEAFF.

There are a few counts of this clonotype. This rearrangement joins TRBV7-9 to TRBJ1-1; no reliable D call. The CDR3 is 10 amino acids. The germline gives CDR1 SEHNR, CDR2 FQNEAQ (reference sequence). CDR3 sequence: CVGRVDEAFF. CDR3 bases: TGTGTCGGGAGGGTCGATGAGGCTTTCTTT.

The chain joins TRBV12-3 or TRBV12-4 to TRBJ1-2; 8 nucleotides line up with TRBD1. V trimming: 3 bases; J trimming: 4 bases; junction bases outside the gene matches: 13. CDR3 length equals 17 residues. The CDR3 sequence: CASSFVTGASFPYGYTF. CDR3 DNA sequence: TGTGCCAGCAGTTTTGTGACAGGGGCAAGTTTTCCCTATGGCTACACCTTC.

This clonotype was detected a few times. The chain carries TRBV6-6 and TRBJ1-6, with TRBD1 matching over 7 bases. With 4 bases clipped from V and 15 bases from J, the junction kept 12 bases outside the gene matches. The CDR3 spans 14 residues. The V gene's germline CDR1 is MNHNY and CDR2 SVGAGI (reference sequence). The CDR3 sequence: CASSLPGQLELLHF. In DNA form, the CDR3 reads TGTGCCAGCAGTTTACCGGGACAGCTCGAACTCCTCCACTTT.

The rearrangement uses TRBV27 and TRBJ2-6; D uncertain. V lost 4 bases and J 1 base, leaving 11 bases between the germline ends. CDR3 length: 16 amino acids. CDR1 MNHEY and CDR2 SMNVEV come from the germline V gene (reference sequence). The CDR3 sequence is CASSSIRRSGANVLTF. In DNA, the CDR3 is TGTGCCAGCAGTTCTATCCGGCGATCTGGGGCCAACGTCCTGACTTTC.

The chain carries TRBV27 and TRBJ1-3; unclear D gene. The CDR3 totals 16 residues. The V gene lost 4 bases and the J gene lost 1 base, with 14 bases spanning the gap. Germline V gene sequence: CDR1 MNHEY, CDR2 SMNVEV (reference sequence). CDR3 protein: CASSSLRASSGNTIYF. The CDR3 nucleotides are TGTGCCAGCAGTTCCCTCCGGGCCTCGTCTGGAAACACCATATATTTT.

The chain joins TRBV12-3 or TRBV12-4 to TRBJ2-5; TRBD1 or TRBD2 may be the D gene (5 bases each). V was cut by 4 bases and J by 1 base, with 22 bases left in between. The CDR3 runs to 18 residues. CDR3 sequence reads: CASSSMDVGASRQETQYF. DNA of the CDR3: TGTGCCAGCAGTTCGATGGACGTCGGGGCCTCACGCCAAGAGACCCAGTACTTC.

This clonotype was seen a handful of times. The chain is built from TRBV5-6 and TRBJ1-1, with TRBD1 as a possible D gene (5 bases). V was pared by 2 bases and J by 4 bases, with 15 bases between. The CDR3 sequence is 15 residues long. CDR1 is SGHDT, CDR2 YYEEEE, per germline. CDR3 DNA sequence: TGTGCCAGCAGCTTCCCGGGAAGGGGTTCCACTGAAGCTTTCTTT. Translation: CASSFPGRGSTEAFF.

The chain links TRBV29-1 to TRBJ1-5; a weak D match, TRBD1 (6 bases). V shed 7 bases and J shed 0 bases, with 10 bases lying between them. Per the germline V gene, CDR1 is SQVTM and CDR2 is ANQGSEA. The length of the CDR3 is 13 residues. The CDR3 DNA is TGCAGCGCTAGGACAGCTAGCAATCAGCCCCAGCATTTT. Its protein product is CSARTASNQPQHF. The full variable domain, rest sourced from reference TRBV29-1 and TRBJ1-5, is SAVISQKPSRDICQRGTSLTIQCQVDSQVTMMFWYRQQPGQSLTLIATANQGSEATYESGFVIDKFPISRPNLTFSTLTVSNMSPEDSSIYLCSARTASNQPQHFGDGTRLSIL.

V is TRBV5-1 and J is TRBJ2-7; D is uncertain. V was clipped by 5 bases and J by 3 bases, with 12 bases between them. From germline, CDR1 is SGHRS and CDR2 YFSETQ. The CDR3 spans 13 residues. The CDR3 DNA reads TGCGCCAGCAGTTTGATTCGTGGCTACGAGCAGTACTTC. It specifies CASSLIRGYEQYF.

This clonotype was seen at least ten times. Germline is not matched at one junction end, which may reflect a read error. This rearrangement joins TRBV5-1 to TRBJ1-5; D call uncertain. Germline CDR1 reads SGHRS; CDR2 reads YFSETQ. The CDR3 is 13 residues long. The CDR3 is CASSPDGNQPQHF. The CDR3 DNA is TGTGCCAGCAGCCCCGACGGTAATCAGCCCCAGCATTTT.

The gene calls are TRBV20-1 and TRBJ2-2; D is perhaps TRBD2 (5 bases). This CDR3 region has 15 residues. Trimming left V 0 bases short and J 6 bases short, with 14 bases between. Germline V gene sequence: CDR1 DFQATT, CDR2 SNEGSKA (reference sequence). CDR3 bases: TGCAGTGCTAGAGATCCGGGGAATGGGGCCGGGGAGCTGTTTTTT. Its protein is CSARDPGNGAGELFF.